Presented here are 10 T cell receptor beta chains from one specimen sequenced in a study of human T cells and chemical hapten exposure. TCRdb analysed the RACE reads with MiXCR anew, one entry per CDR3 protein. Seen here are roughly 130,000 distinct CDR3 sequences, approximately 9.5% observed once, and the top ten hold about 1.8%. Described time point: healthy volunteer bleed at 2 weeks. RNA extraction used unfractionated whole blood as the source of total RNA. Sequencing was done on a sample of whole blood. These TCRs come from a male donor in good health. Some clones in this sample may be carry-over from other donors' samples.

There are a few counts of this clonotype. The chain links TRBV15 to TRBJ1-1, with D perhaps TRBD1 (5 bases). Germline V CDR1 and CDR2: LNHNV, YYDKDF (reference sequence). The CDR3 has 15 amino acids. V gave up 1 base and J gave up 4 bases, with 13 bases separating them. The CDR3 sequence: CATSRGGGRSTEAFF. The DNA of the CDR3 is TGTGCCACCAGCAGAGGTGGGGGTAGGAGCACTGAAGCTTTCTTT.

This clonotype was detected many times. The chain joins TRBV12-3 or TRBV12-4 to TRBJ2-4; 7 bases map to TRBD1. Germline trimming cut 2 bases from V and 7 bases from J; bases unmatched to any gene: 2. This CDR3 region has 13 residues. The chain's CDR3 is CASSLQGVNIQYF. CDR3 in DNA: TGTGCCAGCAGTTTACAGGGGGTTAACATTCAGTACTTC.

There are a few counts of this clonotype. The chain carries TRBV4-1 and TRBJ2-3; D possibly corresponds to TRBD2 (6 bases). The CDR3 contains 15 residues. Germline values: CDR1 MGHRA, CDR2 YSYEKL. With 0 bases removed from V and 5 bases from J, the gap between germline ends came to 12 bases. The CDR3 region has the DNA TGCGCCAGCAGCCAAGAAAAGCGGGCTGGAGATACGCAGTATTTT. It codes for CASSQEKRAGDTQYF.

This clonotype has only a few counts. The V call is TRBV10-3, the J call TRBJ2-1; TRBD1 agrees at 8 bases. V lost 6 bases, J lost 9 bases, and 13 bases stayed unmatched. The CDR3 contains 15 residues. CDR1 ENHRY and CDR2 SYGVKD come from the germline V gene. The CDR3 reads CAIRPPGQDKREQFF. The CDR3 DNA sequence: TGTGCCATCAGGCCCCCGGGACAGGATAAACGTGAGCAGTTCTTC.

The table lists this clonotype with many counts. The chain couples TRBV6-6 to TRBJ2-7; D not certain. This CDR3 region has 14 residues. CDR1 and CDR2 (germline): MNHNY, SVGAGI (reference sequence). V was cut by 4 bases and J by 0 bases, with 10 bases left in between. CDR3 nucleotides: TGTGCCAGCAGTTCCCCCGCCAGCTCCTACGAGCAGTACTTC. Translated: CASSSPASSYEQYF.

In its sample, this clonotype was seen a few times. This rearrangement joins TRBV6-2 or TRBV6-3 to TRBJ2-5; TRBD1 agrees at 9 bases. The CDR3 covers 16 residues. CDR1 is MNHEY and CDR2 is SVGEGT in the germline V gene. V lost 7 bases, J lost 5 bases, and 14 bases stayed unmatched. CDR3 in amino acids: CASNQRRPGQGETQYF. CDR3 in DNA: TGTGCCAGCAACCAACGCCGACCGGGACAGGGCGAGACCCAGTACTTC.

This chain uses TRBV4-3 with TRBJ2-1; D is uncertain. There are 15 residues in the CDR3. Germline V CDR1 and CDR2: LGHNA, YSLEER. Trimming took off 4 bases at V and 0 bases at J, with 10 bases between the two ends. CDR3 coding DNA: TGCGCCAGCAGCCTTAAGGGAAGCTCCTACAATGAGCAGTTCTTC. Translated: CASSLKGSSYNEQFF.

The rearrangement links TRBV14 to TRBJ1-6; 8 bases are a match to TRBD1. This CDR3 region has 15 residues. The trim removed 2 bases at V and 7 bases at J, leaving 4 bases unmatched. Germline-derived CDR1 and CDR2 are SGHDN and FVKESK. Here the CDR3 DNA reads TGTGCCAGCAGCCAACGGACAGGGTTCAATTCACCCCTCCACTTT. It translates to CASSQRTGFNSPLHF.

V and J are TRBV6-1 and TRBJ2-1; no firm D call. The CDR3 has 13 residues. CDR1 MNHNS and CDR2 SASEGT come from the germline V gene. V gave up 5 bases and J gave up 4 bases, with 9 bases separating them. CDR3 sequence reads: CASSKVGYNEQFF. Written as DNA, the CDR3 is TGTGCCAGCAGTAAGGTCGGATACAATGAGCAGTTCTTC.

The chain links TRBV7-2 to TRBJ1-5, with D possibly matching TRBD1 (6 bases). Between the trimmed V and J ends, which lost 6 bases and 0 bases, there was a span of 9 bases. This CDR3 spans 14 amino acids. CDR1 is SGHTA and CDR2 is FQGNSA in the germline V gene. The CDR3 reads CASRWTVSNQPQHF. DNA of the CDR3: TGTGCCAGCAGGTGGACAGTTAGCAATCAGCCCCAGCATTTT.